The 3 T cell receptor beta chains below were found in one sample sequenced in a study of spatial heterogeneity in lung cancer. TCRdb re-called the 5' RACE reads with MiXCR, one entry per CDR3 protein. In the table there are about 36,000 distinct CDR3 sequences, 6% to 9.5% of which are singletons. Time point specified: blood at routine non-recurrence follow-up after resection. The sequencing here drew on PBMCs, taken at follow-up. The origin of the receptors is a male donor with early-stage non-small cell lung cancer.

Many counts were recorded for this clonotype. The chain links TRBV20-1 to TRBJ2-7; TRBD2 matches 7 bases. The CDR3 spans 14 residues. J was trimmed by 2 bases and V by 0 bases; bases with no gene match: 4. The germline CDR1 and CDR2 sequences are DFQATT and SNEGSKA (reference sequence). CDR3: CSARDSSGAYEQYF. The CDR3 region has the DNA TGCAGTGCTAGAGATTCAAGCGGGGCCTACGAGCAGTACTTC.

Many counts were recorded for this clonotype. A read error may produce the germline difference seen at one junction end. The rearrangement joins TRBV11-2 to TRBJ1-2; no clear D gene. The CDR3 is 12 amino acids. In germline, CDR1 is SGHAT, CDR2 FQNNGV. The CDR3 DNA reads TGTGCCAGCAGCGCCCAATTCTATGGCTACACTTTC. Its protein is CASSAQFYGYTF.

This clonotype appeared many times. The CDR3 bases are TGTGCCAGCAGCCAAGACACTGGCTACACCTTC. Translated: CASSQDTGYTF. V usage is TRBV14 and J usage is TRBJ1-2; no clear D gene. V was clipped by 0 bases and J by 7 bases, with 3 bases between them. CDR3 length: 11 amino acids. The germline CDR1 and CDR2 sequences are SGHDN and FVKESK.